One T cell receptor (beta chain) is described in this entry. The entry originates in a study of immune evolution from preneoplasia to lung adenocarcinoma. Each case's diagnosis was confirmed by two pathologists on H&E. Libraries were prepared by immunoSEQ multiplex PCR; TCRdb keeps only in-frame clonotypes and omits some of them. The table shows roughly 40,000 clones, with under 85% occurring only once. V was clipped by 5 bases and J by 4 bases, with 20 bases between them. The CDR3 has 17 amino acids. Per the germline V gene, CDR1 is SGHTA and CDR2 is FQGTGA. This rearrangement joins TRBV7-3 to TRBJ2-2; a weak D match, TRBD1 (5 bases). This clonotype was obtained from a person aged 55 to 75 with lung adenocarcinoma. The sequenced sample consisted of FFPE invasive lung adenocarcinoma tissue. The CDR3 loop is CASSRAKPGLGTGELFF. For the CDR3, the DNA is TGTGCCAGCAGCCGTGCCAAGCCAGGGTTAGGCACCGGGGAGCTGTTTTTT. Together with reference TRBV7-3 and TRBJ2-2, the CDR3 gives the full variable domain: GAGVSQTPSNKVTEKGKYVELRCDPISGHTALYWYRQSLGQGPEFLIYFQGTGAADDSGLPNDRFFAVRPEGSVSTLKIQRTERGDSAVYLCASSRAKPGLGTGELFFGEGSRLTVL.